This TCR beta chain stems from a study of Ad26.COV2.S vaccination and SARS-CoV-2 variants (dated by TCRdb to 2020 to 2023). With regard to the full study: Vaccine-arm donors came from COV1001, a multicentre, randomized, double-blind, placebo-controlled phase I-IIa trial of Ad26.COV2.S in healthy adults. Ad26.COV2.S was administered intramuscularly at a dose of 5x10^10 or 1x10^11 viral particles, either as one shot or as two shots given 56 days apart. The specificity and breadth of SARS-CoV-2-reactive T cell receptors after Ad26.COV2.S vaccination were assessed by TCRbeta repertoire sequencing. The TCR-sequenced set comprised about 32 samples: approximately 19 Ad26.COV2.S vaccine recipients, 5 placebo recipients and 8 SARS-CoV-2 convalescent individuals. Participants in the trial were split at random into five groups of five each, receiving low-dose or high-dose Ad26.COV2.S once or twice, or else placebo on both occasions. Investigators remained blinded to trial group allocation during experiments and outcome assessment. What the research found in general, with its limitations: Higher spike-specific TCR breadth was observed in Ad26.COV2.S recipients than in placebo recipients (P = 0.0014). It was noted by the authors that total T cell responses may have been underestimated by the TCR breadth and depth analyses. After vaccination, spike-specific CD8+ and CD4+ T cell responses were reported to show substantial breadth. Comparing responses between vaccine doses or regimens was not something the study was powered to do. Vaccine and placebo recipients had similar non-spike TCR breadth, a finding consistent with the vaccine containing only spike.

Note on this clone: No antigen is known for it. No much larger clone exists at a distance of one base, and base qualities are not known.

TCRbeta CDR3 regions were sequenced with the immunoSEQ Assay. After extraction, genomic DNA underwent amplification by bias-controlled multiplex PCR, followed by high-throughput sequencing. The original pipeline was this. To quantify the absolute abundance of each unique TCRbeta CDR3 region, sequences were collapsed and filtered. T cell fraction was estimated by normalizing TCRbeta template counts to usable DNA, with usable DNA measured through amplification of reference genes found in all nucleated cells. Repertoire TCRs were annotated as SARS-CoV-2-specific by exact matching of V gene, CDR3 amino acid sequence and J gene to a known reactive TCR set. MIRA supplied the reference SARS-CoV-2 TCR set, which was filtered for enrichment in COVID-19-positive ImmuneCODE repertoires so that public or cross-reactive TCRs were removed. Using the MIRA antigens, annotated TCRs were further analysed by specific ORF or by position within an ORF. Depth was the summed frequency of annotated unique rearrangements, while breadth was defined as annotated unique rearrangements over total unique productive rearrangements. TCR breadth was compared between groups using two-sided Wilcoxon rank-sum tests. TCRdb took this table from immuneACCESS and kept in-frame rearrangements with V and J called. Such tables lack part of the clones; where checked against another copy, unresolved V genes explain under half of the gap, and the rest is unexplained. V and J calls and clone size are as listed in that table; D and trimming were resolved from the DNA. The sample table lists approximately 480,000 clones, around nine tenths of them with a count of one. The ten largest clones represent roughly 12% of the sample.

The CDR1 and CDR2 encoded by the germline V gene are SGHTA and FQGNSA. The CDR3 sequence holds 16 residues, the cysteine and phenylalanine included. Only the CDR3 portion is preserved as DNA: 48 bases, with reading frame beginning at the first base. V is clipped by 1 base and J by 5 bases, and the sequence between their germline boundaries is 12 bases long. The treatment or condition label corresponds to: 15 to 20 received Ad26.COV2.S at low or high dose, single or two shots; a few received placebo; per-sample allocation not given. For vaccine and placebo recipients, the sequenced repertoires came from samples collected on day 63 after the first injection. Between 29 July and 7 August 2020, Cohort 1b enrolled about two dozen adults aged 18-55 years at one site in Boston, USA. As a vaccine, Ad26.COV2.S was a replication-incompetent adenovirus type 26 vector that expressed a prefusion-stabilized SARS-CoV-2 spike protein derived from the original Wuhan strain.

The chain was built from TRBV7-2 and TRBJ1-6; TRBD1 is possibly the D segment (5 matching bases). The receptor comes from a person between 18 and 59 years old who received the Ad26.COV2.S COVID-19 vaccine or a placebo. This specimen consisted of peripheral blood, obtained in a trial of Ad26.COV2.S vaccine versus placebo. At the DNA level, the sequence is TGTGCCAGCAGCTTAGGGGGGGGTCCGGATAATTCACCCCTCCACTTT. Its protein reads: CASSLGGGPDNSPLHF.